This T cell receptor (beta chain) comes out of a study of Ad26.COV2.S vaccination and SARS-CoV-2 variants. Study-level points and caveats: The analyses of TCR breadth and depth may have understated the size of total T cell responses.

Here immunoSEQ multiplex PCR was the method, and the copy in TCRdb shows in-frame clones only, minus some. Of some 190,000 clones detected, 70% to 90% appear once; the ten largest clones hold about 5.9%. Of note for this clone: Its antigen is undetermined.

J was trimmed by 4 bases and V by 4 bases; bases with no gene match: 1. The CDR3 is 14 amino acids. Germline assignment: CDR1 SNHLY and CDR2 FYNNEI. The chain recombines TRBV2 with TRBJ2-1, with TRBD2 identical over 10 bases. The receptor was derived from a human donor who had recovered from COVID-19. Material: peripheral blood, obtained after recovery from COVID-19. The CDR3, as DNA: TGTGCCAGCAGTGGGACTAGCGGATACAATGAGCAGTTCTTC. This encodes CASSGTSGYNEQFF.